This record concerns one TCR beta chain sequence. Its antigen is still unknown. No base quality information exists; no much larger clone differs at one position. This specimen belongs to a study of shared clonotypes between healthy human individuals (dated by TCRdb to about 2020). General notes on the study: A few men and a couple of women, aged 18 to 49 years, made up the cohort. Each donor's leukapheresis produced roughly between roughly 0.85 and 10 billion PBMCs. To increase sequencing depth and limit assay-specific biases, TCR repertoire library preparation and sequencing were carried out by different laboratories using diverse techniques. To estimate repertoire size and how much clonotypes are shared between individuals, the study performed deep sequencing of blood TCR repertoires from a few healthy adults. For each donor, CD4 naive and CD4 memory were each given three plates, CD8 naive was given two plates, and CD8 memory was given one plate. Findings and caveats that apply to the study as a whole: Only blood was sampled, and tissue TCR repertoires likely differ from those in blood. Compared with non-shared clonotypes, the clonotypes found in all four sorted-subset donors had higher generation probabilities. Because the study included only a small number of donors, the genetic and exposure-history diversity represented was limited. Larger estimated clonotype richness was generally found for naive subsets than for memory subsets. Pairwise subsampling led to the expectation that sequencing depth would affect the degree of clonotype sharing among donors. Even with the large sequencing depth, rarefaction of the sorted-subset datasets indicated that sequencing was incomplete. Across a handful of donors, approximately 5% of naive CD4, approximately 3.6% of naive CD8, 2% to 2.5% of memory CD4, and approximately 0.42% of memory CD8 clonotypes were shared.

TCR CDR3 regions were amplified from genomic DNA by multiplex PCR using the deep immunoSEQ assay. Genomic DNA extracted from each cell subset was distributed evenly over all wells of several immunoSEQ 96-well plates, and each plate served as one replicate. For sorted subsets, each replicate PCR was loaded with approximately 200 ng genomic DNA, equivalent to 30,000 or so T cell genomes. Purified libraries were quantified with a Qubit 3.0 fluorometer, sized on a Bioanalyzer 2100, and re-quantified with the KAPA Library Quantification kit. Every immunoSEQ 96-well plate was sequenced on a separate single-read 150-cycle Illumina NextSeq 550 flow cell. The authors processed their data as follows. Because the immunoSEQ output held only junctional sequences and lacked quality scores, the filtering could not match the filtering applied to full-length reads. To assign V/J genes and CDR3, sequences were annotated against IMGT germline references using PyIR, a Python wrapper for IgBLAST v1.9. Any read was removed if the V/J assignment was weak (E-value above 1e-6), the CDR3 was missing, or the read contained stop codons, out-of-frame junctions, or ambiguous translated residues. V3J clonotypes were defined as sequences sharing the same inferred V gene, J gene, and CDR3 amino acid sequence. Percentage overlap between repertoires was calculated by dividing the number of shared unique clonotypes by the size of the smaller repertoire. Three approaches were used to assess repertoire richness: RTK rarefaction, the Chao1 estimator, and Recon v2.1 estimates of unobserved clonotypes. Generation probabilities for all TCRbeta clonotypes obtained by the gDNA method from a handful of donors were computed using OLGA. TCRdb's version of the immuneACCESS table is confined to in-frame rearrangements and falls short of the full clone set. An unresolved V gene accounts for under half of the shortfall where checked; the remainder is of unknown origin. The DNA gave D and trimming, while V, J and clone size come from that table. This sample is represented by approximately 600,000 clones; around 95% of them were singletons. In total, the top ten clones hold about 0.11% of the sample.

As encoded in the germline V gene, CDR1 is SGHTA while CDR2 is FQGTGA. The V and J ends are trimmed by 5 bases and 6 bases, leaving 17 bases between them. Measured from the cysteine to the phenylalanine, the CDR3 is 14 residues long. CDR3 DNA only is kept here, 42 bases in frame from base 1. For the CD8 naive samples, CD45RO-negative cells were positively selected for CCR7, yielding a CD45RA+CCR7+ population from which TemRA cells were excluded. The donors were healthy, HIV-negative adults who had no recently reported acute infections or vaccinations. Every donor was a Caucasian adult residing in Nashville, Tennessee, USA. After blood collection by leukapheresis, PBMCs were isolated using Ficoll-Histopaque density gradient centrifugation and then cryopreserved in the vapor phase of liquid nitrogen. Purity and quantity of every magnetically sorted T cell population were checked by analytical flow cytometry. Each sorted fraction had its genomic DNA isolated and then quantified by UV absorbance on a Nanodrop 2000c.

The sequence was collected from a woman aged 25 to 39 in good health. The sequence links TRBV7-3 to TRBJ2-7, with the D gene too uncertain to name. Material: naive CD8+ T cells sorted from blood. The cell subset or site label on this specimen signifies: CD45RA+CCR7+. CDR3 region: CASSLMAGLGEQYF. The nucleotides read TGTGCCAGCAGCCTAATGGCCGGGTTGGGCGAGCAGTACTTC.